This T cell receptor (beta chain) was observed in a study of blood T cell repertoires in COVID-19. About the research overall: The United States, Italy and Spain provided the acute and convalescent COVID-19 samples.

This clone appeared once. Other DNA sequences from this sample encode an identical CDR3 as well. Before being deemed recovered, Cohort 3 donors had two negative PCRs, clearance, or symptom resolution. Only in-frame clones appear in the TCRdb table, and some are missing; sequencing was by immunoSEQ multiplex PCR. The data hold 220,000 or so clones, with over 80% observed a single time. Germline V lookup: CDR1 LGHDT, CDR2 YNNKEL (reference sequence). The CDR3 covers 13 residues. V was pared by 2 bases and J by 2 bases, with 4 bases between. The sequence came from a woman aged 40 to 50 who had recovered from COVID-19. The sample comprised PBMCs or T cells enriched from blood (not recorded which). V usage is TRBV3-1 (or the pseudogene TRBV3-2) and J usage is TRBJ1-5; D not resolved. CDR3 protein: CASSQRGNQPQHF. The CDR3 coding sequence is TGTGCCAGCAGCCAACGGGGCAATCAGCCCCAGCATTTT.